The 29 T cell receptor beta chains below were found in one sample sequenced in a study of OX40 agonist ivuxolimab in advanced cancers. Measured with immunoSEQ multiplex PCR; TCRdb has only the in-frame clones, and not every one. The sample has more than 65,000 clones, roughly four fifths seen once; the top ten hold approximately 2.4%. Sequenced material: CD4+ or CD8+ T cells sorted from blood, taken in a trial of the OX40 agonist ivuxolimab. These receptors all come from an adult with an advanced solid tumor such as melanoma, head and neck, liver or kidney cancer.

J is TRBJ2-2 and V is TRBV6-6; the D is unclear. The CDR3 is 14 amino acids. V shed 3 bases and J shed 6 bases, with 11 bases lying between them. Germline assignment: CDR1 MNHNY and CDR2 SVGAGI (reference sequence). The CDR3 DNA reads TGTGCCAGCAGTTATAACAGCAAGGCCGGGGAGCTGTTTTTT. Amino acid sequence: CASSYNSKAGELFF.

The chain employs TRBV6-5 and TRBJ2-2; possible D gene TRBD2, 6 bases. This CDR3 has 15 residues. V was trimmed by 0 bases and J by 1 base, leaving 6 bases between them. Germline V gives CDR1 MNHEY, CDR2 SVGAGI. CDR3 DNA sequence: TGTGCCAGCAGTTACTCGGGGGGGAACACCGGGGAGCTGTTTTTT. This sequence encodes CASSYSGGNTGELFF.

With respect to this clone: The junction departs from the called germline gene at one end, perhaps through a read error. The chain combines TRBV20-1 with TRBJ1-1; no firm D call. This CDR3 region has 11 residues. Germline values: CDR1 DFQATT, CDR2 SNEGSKA (reference sequence). The CDR3 DNA follows: TGCAGTCCTAGACAAGAGACTGAAGCTTTCTTT. Its translation is CSPRQETEAFF.

This clone showed up just a few times. This chain joins TRBV7-2 and TRBJ1-1; no firm D call. This CDR3 has 15 amino acids. Per germline, CDR1 SGHTA and CDR2 FQGNSA. The V end was cut by 1 base, the J end by 3 bases, with 12 bases between. This CDR3 reads CASSLDSGKYTEAFF. CDR3 bases: TGTGCCAGCAGCTTAGATTCCGGAAAGTACACTGAAGCTTTCTTT.

The genes are TRBV10-1 and TRBJ1-5, with D tentatively TRBD1 (6 bases). Trimming shortened V by 9 bases and J by 1 base, and 16 bases separated the two germline ends. CDR1 and CDR2 (germline): WNHNN, SYGVQD (reference sequence). CDR3 length equals 15 residues. CDR3 sequence reads: CASRLPGDSNQPQHF. The CDR3, as DNA: TGCGCCAGTAGACTTCCAGGGGACAGCAATCAGCCCCAGCATTTT.

The V call is TRBV30, the J call TRBJ1-1, with D unclear. This CDR3 contains 12 residues. Germline CDR1 is GTSNPN and CDR2 is SVGIG (reference sequence). The V gene lost 0 bases and the J gene lost 7 bases, with 9 bases spanning the gap. The CDR3 loop is CAWSVGKGEAFF. The CDR3, as DNA: TGTGCCTGGAGTGTAGGTAAGGGTGAAGCTTTCTTT.

The V and J genes are TRBV10-3 and TRBJ2-5; 7 bases fit TRBD1. Per germline, CDR1 ENHRY and CDR2 SYGVKD. The J segment lost 4 bases and the V segment lost 6 bases, leaving 8 bases of the junction unmatched. This CDR3 is built from 14 residues. CDR3 bases: TGTGCCATCAGCGCGACAGGGATGGGAGAGACCCAGTACTTC. This gives the protein CAISATGMGETQYF.

This clone was detected only once. The rearrangement joins TRBV4-3 to TRBJ2-5; TRBD1 aligns across 7 bases. The germline CDR1 and CDR2 sequences are LGHNA and YSLEER. V shed 0 bases and J 0 bases; nucleotides not matched to a gene: 4. The CDR3 totals 16 residues. The CDR3 bases are TGCGCCAGCAGCCAAGATAAGGACAGGAACCAAGAGACCCAGTACTTC. It codes for CASSQDKDRNQETQYF.

The V and J genes are TRBV19 and TRBJ1-1; D uncertain. Germline lookup yields CDR1 LNHDA and CDR2 SQIVND (reference sequence). The CDR3 contains 16 residues. Trimming took 7 bases from V and 3 from J, leaving 21 bases between them. CDR3 sequence: CASISHAMQPHTEAFF. In DNA, the CDR3 is TGTGCCAGTATTAGTCATGCGATGCAACCCCACACTGAAGCTTTCTTT.

V usage is TRBV11-3 and J usage is TRBJ2-1, with TRBD2 identical over 10 bases. This CDR3 contains 20 residues. Germline-derived CDR1 and CDR2 are SGHNT and YENEEA. V dropped 0 bases and J dropped 4; count of bases not matched to a gene: 15. CDR3 sequence: CASSLEIVVVAGGPYNEQFF. DNA for the CDR3: TGTGCCAGCAGCTTAGAGATCGTCGTGGTAGCGGGGGGACCTTACAATGAGCAGTTCTTC.

This clone rates as medium-sized. The same CDR3 also results from other DNA sequences found in this sample. The CDR3 bases are TGTGCCAGCAGCCTAGGGTTAACCTACGAGCAGTACTTC. This codes for CASSLGLTYEQYF. J is TRBJ2-7 and V is TRBV6-5; D not resolved. Trimming removed 6 bases at V and 2 bases at J, with 11 bases between. This CDR3 spans 13 amino acids. Germline CDR1 is MNHEY and CDR2 is SVGAGI.

This clone is a singleton in its sample. V is TRBV19 and J is TRBJ1-3; D is uncertain. Germline CDR1 and CDR2: LNHDA and SQIVND (reference sequence). The CDR3 totals 15 residues. V lost 4 bases and J lost 5, with 15 bases in between. The CDR3, as DNA: TGTGCCAGTAGTACCCAAGCCAGGCTTAGAAACACCATATATTTT. Residues: CASSTQARLRNTIYF.

This chain links TRBV18 with TRBJ1-1; weak D call: TRBD1 (6 bases). CDR3 length equals 14 residues. Trimming removed 3 bases at V and 0 bases at J, with 8 bases between. Germline V gene sequence: CDR1 KGHSH, CDR2 LQKENI. Here the CDR3 reads CASSPTGLNTEAFF. CDR3 nucleotide sequence: TGTGCCAGCTCACCTACAGGGCTGAACACTGAAGCTTTCTTT.

This chain joins TRBV18 and TRBJ2-1; 10 nucleotides align to TRBD2. Germline values: CDR1 KGHSH, CDR2 LQKENI. CDR3 length: 16 residues. V trimming: 0 bases; J trimming: 7 bases; junction bases outside the gene matches: 6. The CDR3 loop is CASSPPGAGGRNEQFF. The DNA of the CDR3 is TGTGCCAGCTCACCACCCGGAGCGGGGGGGCGGAATGAGCAGTTCTTC.

The rearrangement uses TRBV10-3 and TRBJ1-5, with a weak D call TRBD1 (6 bases). V dropped 5 bases and J dropped 5 bases, with 10 bases sitting between them. CDR3 size: 13 residues. Per the germline V gene, CDR1 is ENHRY and CDR2 is SYGVKD. DNA of the CDR3: TGTGCCATCAGTTTACAGGGTCATCAGCCCCAGCATTTT. This codes for CAISLQGHQPQHF.

This chain connects TRBV6-1 to TRBJ1-2; D call uncertain. Trimming removed 4 bases at V and 5 bases at J, with 8 bases between. The CDR3 length is 12 residues. The germline V gene has CDR1 MNHNS and CDR2 SASEGT. The DNA for the CDR3 is TGTGCCAGCAGTGCTCGGCAGTATGGCTACACCTTC. The encoded protein is CASSARQYGYTF.

This chain joins TRBV27 and TRBJ1-4; TRBD1 matches 8 bases. The J segment lost 9 bases and the V segment lost 3 bases, leaving 6 bases of the junction unmatched. The germline V gene encodes CDR1 MNHEY and CDR2 SMNVEV (reference sequence). CDR3 size: 14 residues. The CDR3 nucleotides read TGTGCCAGCAGTTTCACAGGGGGAAGGAAAAAACTGTTTTTT. It encodes CASSFTGGRKKLFF.

The genes are TRBV19 and TRBJ1-1, with D maybe TRBD1 (5 bases). In germline, CDR1 is LNHDA, CDR2 SQIVND (reference sequence). The CDR3 extends over 13 amino acids. V lost 4 bases to trimming and J lost 3 bases, with 9 bases between them. CDR3 sequence (DNA): TGTGCCAGTAGTACCCAGGGCTACACTGAAGCTTTCTTT. Translation: CASSTQGYTEAFF.

The J gene is TRBJ1-4, the V gene TRBV6-6; no clear D gene. Germline values: CDR1 MNHNY, CDR2 SVGAGI (reference sequence). Trimming stripped 2 bases from V and 8 bases from J, with 12 bases between. This CDR3 comprises 14 residues. The CDR3 here is CASSYPASGEKLFF. The CDR3 DNA reads TGTGCCAGCAGTTACCCAGCGTCTGGGGAAAAACTGTTTTTT.

This clone was counted a few times. J is TRBJ1-5 and V is TRBV19; 7 bases are a match to TRBD1. With 7 bases clipped from V and 5 bases from J, the junction kept 11 bases outside the gene matches. Germline loops: CDR1 LNHDA, CDR2 SQIVND (reference sequence). The CDR3 loop spans 15 amino acids. In nucleotides, the CDR3 is TGTGCCAGTACCCCGCAGGACAGGCATGATCAGCCCCAGCATTTT. Translating it yields CASTPQDRHDQPQHF.

The chain joins TRBV7-9 to TRBJ1-4, with D possibly TRBD1 on 5 matching bases. The germline V and J ends were trimmed by 4 bases and 13 bases, with 19 bases remaining between them. Germline loops: CDR1 SEHNR, CDR2 FQNEAQ (reference sequence). This CDR3 spans 14 amino acids. The CDR3 DNA follows: TGTGCCAGCAGCTCACATATGGGGTGGGGCTCACTGTTTTTT. Translated: CASSSHMGWGSLFF.

The chain carries TRBV2 and TRBJ1-1; D gene unclear. V lost 6 bases and J lost 1, with 9 bases in between. The CDR3 runs 13 residues. Germline V gives CDR1 SNHLY, CDR2 FYNNEI. In DNA, the CDR3 is TGTGCCAGCAGGTGGCAGCAGAACACTGAAGCTTTCTTT. It codes for CASRWQQNTEAFF.

The chain employs TRBV12-5 and TRBJ2-1; weak D call: TRBD2 (6 bases). V was clipped by 0 bases and J by 7 bases, with 22 bases between them. The CDR3 contains 18 residues. Germline-derived CDR1 and CDR2 are LGHNT and FRNRAP. The CDR3 reads CASGLVRIGSVFGNEQFF. The CDR3 DNA sequence: TGTGCTAGTGGTTTGGTACGAATCGGGAGTGTGTTTGGGAATGAGCAGTTCTTC.

This rearrangement joins TRBV2 to TRBJ2-2; tentative D call: TRBD1 (6 bases). Germline V CDR1 and CDR2: SNHLY, FYNNEI. The length of the CDR3 is 14 residues. Trimming left V 7 bases short and J 2 bases short, with 11 bases between. CDR3 amino acids: CASTRGGNTGELFF. In DNA, the CDR3 is TGTGCCAGCACTAGAGGGGGAAACACCGGGGAGCTGTTTTTT.

The gene calls are TRBV7-2 and TRBJ2-7, with TRBD1 matching over 7 bases. Germline trimming cut 6 bases from V and 2 bases from J; bases unmatched to any gene: 10. The germline CDR1 and CDR2 sequences are SGHTA and FQGNSA. This CDR3 region has 15 residues. The CDR3 nucleotides are TGTGCCAGCAGACCAGCACAGGGGAGAACCTACGAGCAGTACTTC. It translates to CASRPAQGRTYEQYF. Full variable domain (outside the CDR3, taken from reference TRBV7-2 and TRBJ2-7): GAGVSQSPSNKVTEKGKDVELRCDPISGHTALYWYRQSLGQGLEFLIYFQGNSAPDKSGLPSDRFSAERTGGSVSTLTIQRTQQEDSAVYLCASRPAQGRTYEQYFGPGTRLTVT.

This sequence joins TRBV12-5 and TRBJ2-5; D uncertain. Trimming stripped 2 bases from V and 5 bases from J, with 9 bases between. This CDR3 has 13 amino acids. Per germline, CDR1 LGHNT and CDR2 FRNRAP. The CDR3 loop reads CASGLRLAETQYF. DNA for the CDR3: TGTGCTAGTGGTTTGCGGTTAGCCGAGACCCAGTACTTC.

The chain employs TRBV6-5 and TRBJ2-3, with 9 nucleotides matching TRBD1. Per the germline V gene, CDR1 is MNHEY and CDR2 is SVGAGI. With V trimmed by 6 bases and J by 5 bases, 6 bases remained unmatched. This CDR3 has 14 amino acids. The CDR3 coding sequence is TGTGCCAGCAGCCTGGGACAGGGAAGAGATACGCAGTATTTT. This sequence encodes CASSLGQGRDTQYF.

The chain carries TRBV9 and TRBJ2-1, with 11 bases lining up with TRBD2. V gave up 4 bases and J gave up 4 bases; unmatched junction bases: 7. The CDR3 runs 16 residues. Germline V CDR1 and CDR2: SGDLS, YYNGEE. The CDR3 region has the DNA TGTGCCAGCAGCCCGACTAGCGGGGCTAGATACAATGAGCAGTTCTTC. This sequence encodes CASSPTSGARYNEQFF.

CDR3 nucleotides: TGTGCCAGCAGTGAAGCGCACAGGGGGCGGTTTTCCGGGGAGCTGTTTTTT. It specifies CASSEAHRGRFSGELFF. The rearrangement uses TRBV2 and TRBJ2-2; 9 positions agree with TRBD1. V trimming: 0 bases; J trimming: 6 bases; junction bases outside the gene matches: 8. From germline, CDR1 is SNHLY and CDR2 FYNNEI. The CDR3 spans 17 residues.